This is a list of T cell receptor beta chains from one sample in a study of T-cell memory formation after mild COVID-19. One entry per CDR3 protein results from TCRdb running MiXCR on the 5' RACE reads. Of 130,000 to 150,000 distinct CDR3 sequences in the sample, approximately 21% were seen once. Sequencing was carried out using PBMCs or a T cell subset sorted from them (not recorded which). These receptor sequences come from an adult woman who had mild COVID-19 (a few samples of this study predate the infection). Cell type and time point are not known. Both conserved end residues are part of each CDR3. The D gene is left open where the match is weak. The size of a clone is reported for some rows only, either as once, few or many, or as a class for expanded clones.

j_gene	d_gene	v_gene	abundance	CDR3aa	CDR3nt
TRBJ1-1	NA	TRBV20-1	few	CSARSGRPFHRAMNTEAFF	TGCAGTGCTCGATCGGGACGACCGTTCCACCGGGCCATGAACACTGAAGCTTTCTTT
TRBJ1-6	TRBD1	TRBV6-5	few	CASRRDSNSPLHF	TGTGCCAGCAGACGGGACAGTAATTCACCCCTCCACTTT
TRBJ1-3	NA	TRBV4-1	few	CASSQEVPGTGNTIYF	TGCGCCAGCAGCCAAGAGGTTCCTGGGACAGGAAACACCATATATTTT
TRBJ2-6	NA	TRBV15	NA	CATSRDWLSGANVLTF	TGTGCCACCAGCAGAGATTGGCTTTCTGGGGCCAACGTCCTGACTTTC
TRBJ2-1	TRBD2	TRBV25-1	NA	CASRADPGGAYNEQFF	TGTGCCAGCAGGGCAGATCCCGGGGGGGCCTACAATGAGCAGTTCTTC
TRBJ2-2	NA	TRBV5-1	NA	CASSSQGGDTGELIF	TGCGCCAGCAGCTCCCAGGGTGGAGACACCGGGGAGCTGATTTTT
TRBJ2-1	NA	TRBV5-1	once	CASSSTVTHNEQFF	TGCGCCAGCAGCTCCACAGTCACCCACAATGAGCAGTTCTTC
TRBJ2-7	NA	TRBV5-4	NA	CASSLGPPGDEQYF	TGTGCCAGCAGCTTGGGGCCCCCCGGGGACGAGCAGTACTTC
TRBJ1-1	NA	TRBV7-6	NA	CASSSQGTNTEAFF	TGTGCCAGCAGCTCCCAGGGGACGAACACTGAAGCTTTCTTT
TRBJ2-2	TRBD2	TRBV5-1	NA	CASSSEIGGGNTGELFF	TGCGCCAGCAGCTCGGAGATCGGCGGGGGGAACACCGGGGAGCTGTTTTTT
TRBJ2-3	NA	TRBV12-3/TRBV12-4	many	CASRAGGTDTQYF	TGTGCCAGCAGGGCAGGGGGCACAGATACGCAGTATTTT
TRBJ2-5	NA	TRBV11-2	NA	CARSQGGLKETQYF	TGTGCCAGAAGCCAAGGGGGGCTAAAAGAGACCCAGTACTTC
TRBJ1-4	NA	TRBV29-1	NA	CSVATNEKLFF	TGCAGCGTTGCGACTAATGAAAAACTGTTTTTT
TRBJ2-3	NA	TRBV7-9	many	CASSPRGSTDTQYF	TGTGCCAGCAGCCCCCGTGGTAGCACAGATACGCAGTATTTT
TRBJ2-2	NA	TRBV29-1	few	CSALVPYTGELFF	TGCAGCGCCTTAGTGCCTTACACCGGGGAGCTGTTTTTT
TRBJ2-3	NA	TRBV6-5	few	CASSSRDIADTQYF	TGTGCCAGCAGTTCCCGGGACATCGCAGATACGCAGTATTTT
TRBJ2-4	NA	TRBV7-9	many	CASSLEVEAGAKNIQYF	TGTGCCAGCAGCTTAGAGGTAGAGGCCGGGGCGAAAAACATTCAGTACTTC
TRBJ2-3	TRBD1	TRBV18	few	CASSRGQSTPTDTQYF	TGTGCCAGCTCTAGGGGACAGAGCACCCCCACAGATACGCAGTATTTT
TRBJ2-7	NA	TRBV5-1	NA	CASSLGTAVKVQYF	TGCGCCAGCAGCTTGGGGACAGCGGTTAAAGTGCAGTACTTC
TRBJ2-1	NA	TRBV12-3/TRBV12-4	NA	CASSLRRGPSSYNEQFF	TGTGCCAGCAGTCTACGTCGCGGCCCGAGCTCCTACAATGAGCAGTTCTTC
TRBJ1-1	NA	TRBV4-1	once	CASSQEWSARTEAFF	TGCGCCAGCAGCCAAGAGTGGTCGGCGAGGACTGAAGCTTTCTTT
TRBJ1-6	NA	TRBV20-1	few	CSASARTDNSPLHF	TGCAGTGCTAGTGCACGGACAGATAATTCACCCCTCCACTTT
TRBJ2-7	NA	TRBV24-1	NA	CATSAGTPPYEQYF	TGTGCCACCAGCGCCGGGACACCCCCCTACGAGCAGTACTTC
TRBJ2-6	NA	TRBV14	NA	CASSPHVRKAAGANVLTF	TGTGCCAGCAGCCCCCATGTTAGAAAGGCCGCTGGGGCCAACGTCCTGACTTTC
TRBJ2-7	TRBD2	TRBV4-3	few	CASSQGGAGDYEQYF	TGCGCCAGCAGCCAAGGAGGCGCGGGAGACTACGAGCAGTACTTC